A single sample gave rise to the 24 T cell receptor beta chains below, sequenced in a study of blood T cell repertoires in COVID-19. The method was immunoSEQ multiplex PCR; TCRdb's version includes in-frame clones alone and lacks a portion of them. Of 180,000 or so clones in the sample, about 85% are singletons; the top ten hold more than 5.5%. Sequencing was done on a sample of PBMCs or T cells enriched from blood (not recorded which). The origin of the receptors is a man between 40 and 49 years old who had recovered from COVID-19.

This chain's CDR3 is CASSATGTSWNYEQFF. CDR3 in DNA: TGTGCCAGCAGCGCCACCGGGACTAGCTGGAATTATGAGCAGTTCTTC. The chain couples TRBV9 to TRBJ2-1; TRBD2 matches 9 bases. V shed 3 bases and J 8 bases; nucleotides not matched to a gene: 12. Germline V lookup: CDR1 SGDLS, CDR2 YYNGEE. CDR3 length: 16 amino acids.

J is TRBJ2-1 and V is TRBV9; D remains unclear. Trimming took off 4 bases at V and 1 base at J, with 12 bases between the two ends. Germline V lookup: CDR1 SGDLS, CDR2 YYNGEE. The CDR3 spans 15 residues. The CDR3 DNA reads TGTGCCAGCAGCCTCCAGTGGTCGTCCTACAATGAGCAGTTCTTC. Its protein is CASSLQWSSYNEQFF.

The gene calls are TRBV28 and TRBJ1-1; D unclear. V was shortened by 5 bases and J by 0 bases, with 13 bases between the two germline ends. The CDR3 length is 15 residues. The germline V gene has CDR1 MDHEN and CDR2 SYDVKM. The CDR3 reads CASSGSTGVNTEAFF. The DNA for the CDR3 is TGTGCCAGCAGTGGATCAACCGGGGTGAACACTGAAGCTTTCTTT. Drawing the rest from reference TRBV28 and TRBJ1-1, the complete variable domain is DVKVTQSSRYLVKRTGEKVFLECVQDMDHENMFWYRQDPGLGLRLIYFSYDVKMKEKGDIPEGYSVSREKKERFSLILESASTNQTSMYLCASSGSTGVNTEAFFGQGTRLTVV.

V gene TRBV23-1 combines with J gene TRBJ2-5; 9 positions match TRBD1. TRBV23-1 qualifies as an ORF whose function is uncertain. The junction had 9 bases not matched to a gene; V was cut back by 8 bases and J by 5 bases. There are 14 residues in the CDR3. The CDR3 DNA follows: TGCGCCAGCGGTCGGACAGGGGATCGGGAGACCCAGTACTTC. Amino acids: CASGRTGDRETQYF.

For the CDR3, the DNA is TGTGCCAGCAGGAGGGAGTTGAGCTCCTATAATTCACCCCTCCACTTT. It specifies CASRRELSSYNSPLHF. The chain combines TRBV27 with TRBJ1-6; no clear D. The V end was cut by 6 bases, the J end by 0 bases, with 12 bases between. This CDR3 has 16 residues. Germline CDR1 reads MNHEY; CDR2 reads SMNVEV (reference sequence).

V gene TRBV5-1 combines with J gene TRBJ2-6; D is undetermined. Germline assignment: CDR1 SGHRS and CDR2 YFSETQ. V was shortened by 2 bases and J by 4 bases, with 16 bases between the two germline ends. The length of the CDR3 is 17 residues. In DNA form, the CDR3 reads TGCGCCAGCAGCTTTCTCCCTATGGTTACGGGGGCCAACGTCCTGACTTTC. Translated, it gives CASSFLPMVTGANVLTF. The full variable domain, in which reference TRBV5-1 and TRBJ2-6 provide the parts outside the CDR3, is KAGVTQTPRYLIKTRGQQVTLSCSPISGHRSVSWYQQTPGQGLQFLFEYFSETQRNKGNFPGRFSGRQFSNSRSEMNVSTLELGDSALYLCASSFLPMVTGANVLTFGAGSRLTVL.

The rearrangement links TRBV4-1 to TRBJ2-7; 8 nucleotides align to TRBD2. The CDR3 is 15 residues long. The germline CDR1 and CDR2 sequences are MGHRA and YSYEKL. J was trimmed by 2 bases and V by 0 bases; bases with no gene match: 3. The CDR3: CASSQENGGAYEQYF. In DNA form, the CDR3 reads TGCGCCAGCAGCCAAGAAAACGGGGGGGCCTACGAGCAGTACTTC.

The chain combines TRBV28 with TRBJ2-7, with a tentative D call TRBD1 (5 bases). The V gene's germline CDR1 is MDHEN and CDR2 SYDVKM. This CDR3 comprises 16 residues. Trimming pared 5 bases from V and 0 bases from J, leaving 17 bases between. CDR3 region: CASSPPRQLSSYEQYF. CDR3 DNA: TGTGCCAGCAGTCCACCGAGACAGCTGAGCTCCTACGAGCAGTACTTC.

This sequence joins TRBV28 and TRBJ2-1, with a weak D call TRBD1 (6 bases). Looked up from germline, CDR1 is MDHEN and CDR2 is SYDVKM. This CDR3 spans 15 amino acids. V lost 6 bases to trimming and J lost 2 bases, with 14 bases between them. The DNA of the CDR3 is TGTGCCAGCAGCGGGACAACCATACCCTACAATGAGCAGTTCTTC. It codes for CASSGTTIPYNEQFF.

The chain uses TRBV25-1 and TRBJ2-3; no clear D gene. V was clipped by 2 bases and J by 0 bases, with 15 bases between them. Germline assignment: CDR1 MGHDK and CDR2 SYGVNS. The CDR3 covers 17 residues. This chain's CDR3 is CASSETTHFSSTDTQYF. CDR3 DNA: TGTGCCAGCAGTGAAACAACCCATTTCTCTAGCACAGATACGCAGTATTTT. Together with reference TRBV25-1 and TRBJ2-3, the CDR3 gives the full variable domain: EADIYQTPRYLVIGTGKKITLECSQTMGHDKMYWYQQDPGMELHLIHYSYGVNSTEKGDLSSESTVSRIRTEHFPLTLESARPSHTSQYLCASSETTHFSSTDTQYFGPGTRLTVL.

J is TRBJ1-2 and V is TRBV7-9, with no clear D. The CDR3 contains 13 residues. The germline V gene has CDR1 SEHNR and CDR2 FQNEAQ (reference sequence). V was trimmed by 4 bases and J by 6 bases, leaving 12 bases between them. The CDR3: CASSYTRGNGYTF. CDR3 in DNA: TGTGCCAGCAGCTACACTCGGGGAAATGGCTACACCTTC.

The CDR3 reads CASSLERTAGNTIYF. The CDR3 DNA follows: TGTGCCAGCAGCTTAGAAAGGACTGCTGGAAACACCATATATTTT. The chain recombines TRBV5-4 with TRBJ1-3; D call uncertain. CDR3 size: 15 residues. The V gene lost 2 bases and the J gene lost 2 bases, with 11 bases spanning the gap. Germline CDR1 SGHNT, CDR2 YYREEE (reference sequence).

This clone was detected a few times. The CDR3 DNA sequence: TGTGCCAGTAGCAGATTCGAGGGCAACTATGGCTACACCTTC. Encoded protein: CASSRFEGNYGYTF. This sequence joins TRBV19 and TRBJ1-2; no clear D. Deletions cut 6 bases from V and 2 bases from J, with 13 bases between. CDR1 is LNHDA and CDR2 is SQIVND in the germline V gene (reference sequence). This CDR3 has 14 residues. The complete variable domain, with remaining parts taken from reference TRBV19 and TRBJ1-2, reads DGGITQSPKYLFRKEGQNVTLSCEQNLNHDAMYWYRQDPGQGLRLIYYSQIVNDFQKGDIAEGYSVSREKKESFPLTVTSAQKNPTAFYLCASSRFEGNYGYTFGSGTRLTVV.

V and J are TRBV19 and TRBJ2-7; D call uncertain. Trimming pared 5 bases from V and 6 bases from J, leaving 14 bases between. CDR3 length: 13 amino acids. Per germline, CDR1 LNHDA and CDR2 SQIVND (reference sequence). The CDR3, as DNA: TGTGCCAGTAGTGGTGCGATGACTCGCGAGCAGTACTTC. Encoded protein: CASSGAMTREQYF.

The J gene is TRBJ2-7, the V gene TRBV5-8; the D gene is possibly TRBD1 (5 bases). Trimming removed 2 bases at V and 4 bases at J, with 13 bases between. Germline V gene sequence: CDR1 SGHTS, CDR2 YDEGEE. This CDR3 region has 14 residues. CDR3: CASSLGQGLYEQYF. CDR3 sequence (DNA): TGTGCCAGCAGCTTAGGACAAGGTTTGTACGAGCAGTACTTC. Together with reference TRBV5-8 and TRBJ2-7, the CDR3 gives the full variable domain: EAGVTQSPTHLIKTRGQQATLRCSPISGHTSVYWYQQALGLGLQFLLWYDEGEERNRGNFPPRFSGRQFPNYSSELNVNALELEDSALYLCASSLGQGLYEQYFGPGTRLTVT.

The V call is TRBV7-3, the J call TRBJ2-2; 7 nucleotides align to TRBD2. V lost 5 bases to trimming and J lost 2 bases; unmatched junction nucleotides: 5. Germline V CDR1 and CDR2: SGHTA, FQGTGA. This CDR3 has 15 amino acids. The CDR3 sequence: CASSQSGINTGELFF. The CDR3 DNA reads TGTGCCAGCAGCCAAAGCGGGATAAACACCGGGGAGCTGTTTTTT.

This rearrangement joins TRBV30 to TRBJ2-6, with 9 bases fitting TRBD1. Germline loops: CDR1 GTSNPN, CDR2 SVGIG (reference sequence). Unmatched junction bases numbered 13, after V lost 3 bases and J lost 4 bases. CDR3 size: 18 residues. In DNA form, the CDR3 reads TGTGCCTGGAGATTACCGGGACAGGGTTCTCTGGGGGCCAACGTCCTGACTTTC. Amino acids: CAWRLPGQGSLGANVLTF.

The chain couples TRBV19 to TRBJ2-1, with D possibly matching TRBD2 (6 bases). Germline loops: CDR1 LNHDA, CDR2 SQIVND (reference sequence). The CDR3 covers 14 residues. V lost 6 bases and J lost 7, with 16 bases in between. The CDR3 is CASREGTYNNEQFF. DNA for the CDR3: TGTGCCAGTAGGGAGGGGACTTACAATAATGAGCAGTTCTTC.

The genes are TRBV10-2 and TRBJ2-4, with a possible D match to TRBD1 (5 bases). Germline V gene lookup returns CDR1 WSHSY and CDR2 SAAADI. V lost 3 bases and J 10 bases, leaving 10 bases between the germline ends. This CDR3 region has 12 residues. CDR3 protein: CASSEPQGIQYF. The CDR3 nucleotides read TGCGCCAGCAGTGAACCCCAGGGTATTCAGTACTTC.

The gene calls are TRBV5-1 and TRBJ1-2; D is possibly TRBD1 (5 bases). CDR1 SGHRS and CDR2 YFSETQ come from the germline V gene. CDR3 length equals 15 residues. Trimming cost V 1 base and J 2 bases, with 12 bases left between them. DNA for the CDR3: TGCGCCAGCAGCTTGACGACAGCGGGCAACTATGGCTACACCTTC. It codes for CASSLTTAGNYGYTF.

The chain links TRBV5-4 to TRBJ2-3, with TRBD2 matching 12 bases. Per the germline V gene, CDR1 is SGHNT and CDR2 is YYREEE (reference sequence). V dropped 1 base and J dropped 4; count of bases not matched to a gene: 4. This CDR3 spans 16 amino acids. The CDR3 spells CASSLRLAGVADTQYF. In DNA, the CDR3 is TGTGCCAGCAGCTTGCGACTAGCGGGGGTTGCAGATACGCAGTATTTT. The whole variable domain, filled in from reference TRBV5-4 and TRBJ2-3, reads ETGVTQSPTHLIKTRGQQVTLRCSSQSGHNTVSWYQQALGQGPQFIFQYYREEENGRGNFPPRFSGLQFPNYSSELNVNALELDDSALYLCASSLRLAGVADTQYFGPGTRLTVL.

The chain uses TRBV28 and TRBJ1-2; tentatively, D is TRBD1 (6 bases). The CDR3 is 13 residues long. Trimming left V 7 bases short and J 4 bases short, with 13 bases between. CDR1 is MDHEN and CDR2 is SYDVKM in the germline V gene. The CDR3 spells CASTLDRSYGYTF. CDR3 DNA sequence: TGTGCCAGCACCCTGGACAGAAGCTATGGCTACACCTTC.

The CDR3, as DNA: TGTGCCAGTAACCTTCAAAGGGGTGGCAATCAGCCCCAGCATTTT. Amino acid sequence: CASNLQRGGNQPQHF. The chain links TRBV19 to TRBJ1-5; TRBD1 might be the D (5 bases). The CDR3 covers 15 residues. Germline CDR1 and CDR2: LNHDA and SQIVND (reference sequence). The germline V and J ends were trimmed by 7 bases and 2 bases, with 15 bases remaining between them.

This clone came up once. The chain carries TRBV7-8 and TRBJ1-5; possibly TRBD1 for D (5 bases). The germline gives CDR1 SGHVS, CDR2 FQNEAQ. The V gene lost 4 bases and the J gene lost 3 bases, with 13 bases spanning the gap. The CDR3 totals 15 residues. Written as DNA, the CDR3 is TGTGCCAGCAGCTCTCCGGGCAGGGCCAATCAGCCCCAGCATTTT. Amino acid sequence: CASSSPGRANQPQHF.